The 18 T cell receptor beta chains in this list originate from one sample, sequenced in a study of cytomegalovirus exposure and HLA in healthy donors. Primers included in the PCR were 60 Vbeta and 13 Jbeta primers. Method: immunoSEQ multiplex PCR; TCRdb's copy keeps in-frame clones and lacks some. Of just over 150,000 clones detected, 60% to 80% appear once; the ten largest clones hold around 0.97%. Source material: PBMCs. These receptor sequences come from a woman between 45 and 60 years old in good health and CMV-seropositive.

This chain links TRBV29-1 with TRBJ2-5; 8 bases match TRBD2. The DNA end is a closer match to TRBJ2-7, so the J assignment may be wrong. The CDR3 consists of 15 residues. Germline CDR1 reads SQVTM; CDR2 reads ANQGSEA. The CDR3 region is CSVEVLSSGEYEQYF. The CDR3 DNA is TGCAGCGTTGAAGTTCTAAGTAGCGGGGAGTACGAGCAGTACTTC.

V is TRBV7-9 and J is TRBJ2-7, with a weak D call TRBD1 (6 bases). Germline lookup yields CDR1 SEHNR and CDR2 FQNEAQ (reference sequence). The CDR3 is 13 residues long. Deletions cut 0 bases from V and 6 bases from J, with 9 bases between. The CDR3: CASSLALGGEQYF. Here the CDR3 DNA reads TGTGCCAGCAGCTTAGCTCTAGGGGGCGAGCAGTACTTC.

This chain connects TRBV2 to TRBJ2-7; TRBD2 is a possible D gene (5 bases). This CDR3 spans 14 amino acids. The germline V and J ends were trimmed by 7 bases and 3 bases, with 16 bases remaining between them. CDR1 is SNHLY, CDR2 FYNNEI, per germline. The CDR3 nucleotides read TGTGCCAGCATGTCGGACTTCTCGAGCTACGAGCAGTACTTC. It is translated as CASMSDFSSYEQYF.

The chain employs TRBV7-8 and TRBJ2-7; 7 bases line up with TRBD1. The CDR3 contains 15 residues. V dropped 4 bases and J dropped 2; count of bases not matched to a gene: 8. The germline V gene has CDR1 SGHVS and CDR2 FQNEAQ. CDR3 in amino acids: CASSYRTGPTYEQYF. The CDR3 DNA sequence: TGTGCCAGCAGCTACAGGACAGGACCCACCTACGAGCAGTACTTC.

The genes are TRBV6-1 and TRBJ2-6, with D possibly TRBD1 on 5 matching bases. Trimming removed 1 base at V and 0 bases at J, with 10 bases between. The CDR3 consists of 17 residues. In germline, CDR1 is MNHNS, CDR2 SASEGT. In nucleotides, the CDR3 is TGTGCCAGCAGTGAAGGGGCAGGGTACTCTGGGGCCAACGTCCTGACTTTC. The encoded protein is CASSEGAGYSGANVLTF.

This clone occurred a few times. The chain joins TRBV5-1 to TRBJ2-1, with D possibly matching TRBD2 (5 bases). Germline CDR1 reads SGHRS; CDR2 reads YFSETQ. This CDR3 is 13 amino acids long. Trimming removed 4 bases from V and 8 bases from J, with 13 bases in between. CDR3 in amino acids: CASSLVAGYEQFF. CDR3 DNA: TGCGCCAGCAGCCTAGTTGCGGGCTATGAGCAGTTCTTC.

This clone is a singleton in its sample. This chain joins TRBV7-6 and TRBJ2-7, with 12 bases identical to TRBD2. Germline CDR1 SGHVS, CDR2 FNYEAQ. This CDR3 is 16 amino acids long. The J segment lost 3 bases and the V segment lost 5 bases, leaving 8 bases of the junction unmatched. The chain's CDR3 is CASSPQTSGSRYEQYF. Here the CDR3 DNA reads TGTGCCAGCAGCCCTCAGACTAGCGGGAGCCGCTACGAGCAGTACTTC.

This chain connects TRBV28 to TRBJ2-7; TRBD1 matches at 11 bases. The CDR3 length is 14 residues. The V gene's germline CDR1 is MDHEN and CDR2 SYDVKM. V trimming: 4 bases; J trimming: 3 bases; junction bases outside the gene matches: 2. The CDR3 loop is CASSSGTGGYEQYF. CDR3 DNA: TGTGCCAGCAGTTCCGGGACAGGGGGCTACGAGCAGTACTTC. The full variable domain, in which reference TRBV28 and TRBJ2-7 provide the parts outside the CDR3, is DVKVTQSSRYLVKRTGEKVFLECVQDMDHENMFWYRQDPGLGLRLIYFSYDVKMKEKGDIPEGYSVSREKKERFSLILESASTNQTSMYLCASSSGTGGYEQYFGPGTRLTVT.

This sequence joins TRBV28 and TRBJ1-1; weak D call: TRBD1 (5 bases). V shed 5 bases and J shed 8 bases, with 21 bases lying between them. Germline CDR1 is MDHEN and CDR2 is SYDVKM. The CDR3 totals 15 residues. CDR3 DNA: TGTGCCAGCAGTAAACAGGCTCTCAAAACCTTAGAAGCTTTCTTT. This gives the protein CASSKQALKTLEAFF.

The V gene is TRBV2, the J gene TRBJ1-2, with 7 bases aligning to TRBD1. Germline trimming cut 3 bases from V and 0 bases from J; bases unmatched to any gene: 1. CDR3 length equals 14 residues. Germline V CDR1 and CDR2: SNHLY, FYNNEI. CDR3 bases: TGTGCCAGCAGTGATGGACAGGCTAACTATGGCTACACCTTC. As protein: CASSDGQANYGYTF.

The genes are TRBV4-3 and TRBJ1-2; 7 nucleotides line up with TRBD1. The CDR3 totals 15 residues. V gave up 0 bases and J gave up 3 bases; unmatched junction bases: 4. Per germline, CDR1 LGHNA and CDR2 YSLEER. The CDR3 sequence is CASSQDWDSDYGYTF. In DNA form, the CDR3 reads TGCGCCAGCAGCCAAGATTGGGACAGTGACTATGGCTACACCTTC.

In DNA, the CDR3 is TGTGCCAGTAGTAGGACAGGCGGGAACACTGAAGCTTTCTTT. Its translation is CASSRTGGNTEAFF. The V and J genes are TRBV19 and TRBJ1-1, with 7 bases fitting TRBD1. After removal of 4 bases from V and 1 base from J, the junction contained 3 bases not matched to a gene. CDR1 is LNHDA, CDR2 SQIVND, per germline (reference sequence). This CDR3 contains 14 residues. The full variable domain, rest sourced from reference TRBV19 and TRBJ1-1, is DGGITQSPKYLFRKEGQNVTLSCEQNLNHDAMYWYRQDPGQGLRLIYYSQIVNDFQKGDIAEGYSVSREKKESFPLTVTSAQKNPTAFYLCASSRTGGNTEAFFGQGTRLTVV.

CDR3 sequence (DNA): TGTGCCAGCAGCTCTCAGGGGAGAGAGACCCAGTACTTC. Translated: CASSSQGRETQYF. The chain combines TRBV5-4 with TRBJ2-5; the D gene is possibly TRBD1 (6 bases). V lost 3 bases and J 4 bases, leaving 10 bases between the germline ends. Germline lookup yields CDR1 SGHNT and CDR2 YYREEE (reference sequence). The CDR3 sequence is 13 residues long. Full variable domain (rest looked up from reference TRBV5-4 and TRBJ2-5): ETGVTQSPTHLIKTRGQQVTLRCSSQSGHNTVSWYQQALGQGPQFIFQYYREEENGRGNFPPRFSGLQFPNYSSELNVNALELDDSALYLCASSSQGRETQYFGPGTRLLVL.

The V call is TRBV5-1, the J call TRBJ1-1; D gene ambiguous. The germline V and J ends were trimmed by 0 bases and 0 bases, with 9 bases remaining between them. From germline, CDR1 is SGHRS and CDR2 YFSETQ. The CDR3 totals 15 residues. The CDR3 protein is CASSLVVSMNTEAFF. DNA of the CDR3: TGCGCCAGCAGCTTGGTAGTGTCTATGAACACTGAAGCTTTCTTT.

This rearrangement joins TRBV6-5 to TRBJ1-1; D ambiguous. CDR3 length: 13 residues. Trimming took off 6 bases at V and 5 bases at J, with 13 bases between the two ends. CDR1 and CDR2 (germline): MNHEY, SVGAGI. The CDR3 region has the DNA TGTGCCAGCAGGCGGGGTTTAGGGACTGAAGCTTTCTTT. It specifies CASRRGLGTEAFF.

The chain uses TRBV19 and TRBJ1-5; TRBD1 matches 8 bases. The germline V gene encodes CDR1 LNHDA and CDR2 SQIVND (reference sequence). The CDR3 has 15 amino acids. The ends lost 5 bases at V and 6 bases at J; junction bases unmatched: 9. CDR3 in DNA: TGTGCCAGTAGTCGCCAGGGGGCGGGTATTCAGCCCCAGCATTTT. As protein: CASSRQGAGIQPQHF. The full variable domain, in which reference TRBV19 and TRBJ1-5 provide the parts outside the CDR3, is DGGITQSPKYLFRKEGQNVTLSCEQNLNHDAMYWYRQDPGQGLRLIYYSQIVNDFQKGDIAEGYSVSREKKESFPLTVTSAQKNPTAFYLCASSRQGAGIQPQHFGDGTRLSIL.

Only a few counts were recorded for this clone. The chain recombines TRBV12-2 with TRBJ2-1; TRBD1 reflects the table's D call only, with no check against the DNA. TRBV12-2 represents a pseudogene. The CDR3 length is 14 residues. The CDR3 protein is CASRLGQGRGEQFF. DNA for the CDR3: TGTGCAAGTCGCTTAGGACAGGGTAGGGGTGAGCAGTTCTTC.

The rearrangement joins TRBV5-4 to TRBJ1-1, with 7 positions matching TRBD1. Trimming cost V 2 bases and J 8 bases; bases outside gene matches: 3. This CDR3 region has 12 residues. Looked up from germline, CDR1 is SGHNT and CDR2 is YYREEE (reference sequence). Here the CDR3 DNA reads TGTGCCAGCAGCTTCGGACAGGAAGAAGCTTTCTTT. Translation gives CASSFGQEEAFF. The whole variable domain, filled in from reference TRBV5-4 and TRBJ1-1, reads ETGVTQSPTHLIKTRGQQVTLRCSSQSGHNTVSWYQQALGQGPQFIFQYYREEENGRGNFPPRFSGLQFPNYSSELNVNALELDDSALYLCASSFGQEEAFFGQGTRLTVV.